A selection of T cell receptor beta chains follows, all from one sample in a study of immune evolution from preneoplasia to lung adenocarcinoma. The table came from immunoSEQ multiplex PCR; TCRdb's copy has only in-frame clones and leaves some out. The sample lists about 15,000 clones; 80% to 90% were seen once. The sequenced sample was FFPE minimally invasive lung adenocarcinoma tissue. The receptors were sampled from an older person with lung adenocarcinoma. Both conserved end residues are trimmed from each CDR3.

v_call,j_call,cdr3_aa
TRBV7-9,TRBJ2-1,ASSSNVAYGEQF
TRBV9,TRBJ1-4,ASSASTGALEKLF
TRBV7-2,TRBJ2-1,ASSLRLAGALGNEQF
TRBV7-2,TRBJ2-2,ASSLRFSGGAAGELF
TRBV19,TRBJ1-1,ATGWAF
TRBV11-2,TRBJ2-7,ASSLTAYEQY
TRBV21-1,TRBJ2-3,AQGDSIRPTDTQY
TRBV4-2,TRBJ2-7,ASSQAGTSGTYEQY
TRBV28,TRBJ1-2,ASSPTPDRNYGYT
TRBV28,TRBJ1-5,ASSLSGSTNQPQH
TRBV30,TRBJ1-3,AWKGIGNTIY
TRBV1,TRBJ1-2,TSSQDRPLDYGYT
TRBV5-1,TRBJ2-1,ASSSAGGYNEQF
TRBV10-3,TRBJ1-2,AISERQDDYGYT
TRBV27,TRBJ2-7,ASARQGINEQY
TRBV30,TRBJ2-7,ALHSGRGWEQY
TRBV9,TRBJ1-6,ASSVEDTYSPLH
TRBV4-1,TRBJ2-7,ASSQEWDSVGSSYEQY
TRBV4-1,TRBJ2-1,ASSQVPGQGYNEQF
TRBV28,TRBJ1-1,ASNDPNTEAF
TRBV4-2,TRBJ2-7,ASSQDWGIPYEQY
TRBV7-9,TRBJ2-5,ASSFLETAQY
TRBV4-1,TRBJ2-7,ASSQWQSGEQY
TRBV19,TRBJ1-5,ASKDLTASNQSQH
TRBV2,TRBJ2-5,ASSEGASGGHVRTQY
TRBV7-8,TRBJ1-5,ASSLIENQPQH
TRBV5-1,TRBJ2-3,ASSLAGTSTDTQY
TRBV7-8,TRBJ2-4,ASSSDRNIQY
TRBV4-2,TRBJ2-1,ASSEYSGGSLYNEQF
TRBV30,TRBJ1-2,AWSGQPYGYT
TRBV19,TRBJ2-7,ASTPVGGGRGNPYEQY
TRBV19,TRBJ2-7,ASSKLAGSYEQY
TRBV6-5,TRBJ2-7,ASSYTGQGRSEQY
TRBV7-2,TRBJ2-7,ASSLEGSGYYEQY
TRBV28,TRBJ2-2,ASSLPGLAESTGELF
TRBV30,TRBJ2-1,AWRIPGLGYNEQF
TRBV28,TRBJ2-7,ASSFLGAGSYEQY
TRBV28,TRBJ2-2,ASRVAGTGELF
TRBV6-1,TRBJ1-1,ASSTGTTEAF
TRBV30,TRBJ1-1,AWRGDGNTEAF